The 7 T cell receptor beta chains below come from one sample, sequenced in a study of cytomegalovirus exposure and HLA in healthy donors. Primers: 60 Vbeta forward and 13 Jbeta reverse. The protocol was immunoSEQ multiplex PCR, while the TCRdb copy is restricted to in-frame clones and leaves out a portion. The sample includes about 91,000 clones, about 87% of them seen just once. Sequences were obtained from PBMCs. These receptors were taken from a man between 18 and 29 years old in good health and CMV-seronegative.

This clone was recorded once. CDR3 nucleotides: TGTGCTAGTGGTTTGTCCTGGGACAGATTCGACCCGGCGGGGGGTGGCTACACCTTC. Its translation is CASGLSWDRFDPAGGGYTF. This sequence joins TRBV12-5 and TRBJ1-2; 7 bases agree with TRBD1. CDR3 size: 19 residues. CDR1 and CDR2 from the germline V gene are LGHNT and FRNRAP. The junction had 22 bases not matched to a gene; V was cut back by 2 bases and J by 7 bases.

The chain has TRBV28 and TRBJ1-5; weak D call: TRBD1 (6 bases). The ends were cut back, 6 bases at V and 6 bases at J, with 15 bases in the middle. The CDR3 contains 14 residues. The germline V gene has CDR1 MDHEN and CDR2 SYDVKM. The CDR3, as DNA: TGTGCCAGCAGGATACAGGGTTCTCCTCAGCCCCAGCATTTT. It yields the protein CASRIQGSPQPQHF. Together with reference TRBV28 and TRBJ1-5, the CDR3 gives the full variable domain: DVKVTQSSRYLVKRTGEKVFLECVQDMDHENMFWYRQDPGLGLRLIYFSYDVKMKEKGDIPEGYSVSREKKERFSLILESASTNQTSMYLCASRIQGSPQPQHFGDGTRLSIL.

V is TRBV5-4 and J is TRBJ2-5, with a tentative D call TRBD1 (6 bases). The CDR3 is made up of 14 amino acids. V was pared by 4 bases and J by 5 bases, with 15 bases between. Germline assignment: CDR1 SGHNT and CDR2 YYREEE (reference sequence). The CDR3 region has the DNA TGTGCCAGCAGCCCCTCCGGACAGCGGGAGACCCAGTACTTC. Translation: CASSPSGQRETQYF. Full variable domain (rest looked up from reference TRBV5-4 and TRBJ2-5): ETGVTQSPTHLIKTRGQQVTLRCSSQSGHNTVSWYQQALGQGPQFIFQYYREEENGRGNFPPRFSGLQFPNYSSELNVNALELDDSALYLCASSPSGQRETQYFGPGTRLLVL.

The rearrangement links TRBV11-2 to TRBJ2-7, with D possibly being TRBD2 (5 bases). CDR1 and CDR2 from the germline V gene are SGHAT and FQNNGV. V was clipped by 7 bases and J by 6 bases, with 16 bases between them. The CDR3 extends over 13 amino acids. This CDR3 reads CASTRSLRGEQYF. The DNA of the CDR3 is TGTGCCAGCACCAGGAGTCTACGGGGCGAGCAGTACTTC.

This chain connects TRBV7-2 to TRBJ2-5; D is perhaps TRBD1 (5 bases). The closer fit of TRBJ2-7 to the DNA end suggests the J call may be wrong. This CDR3 is 12 amino acids long. From germline, CDR1 is SGHTA and CDR2 FQGNSA. The CDR3 nucleotides read TGTGCCAGCAGCTTAACAGGATACGAGCAGTACTTC. This sequence encodes CASSLTGYEQYF.

The chain links TRBV28 to TRBJ1-4; tentatively, D is TRBD1 (6 bases). V dropped 5 bases and J dropped 3 bases, with 13 bases sitting between them. CDR1 and CDR2 from the germline V gene are MDHEN and SYDVKM. The length of the CDR3 is 15 residues. The CDR3 DNA follows: TGTGCCAGCAGTGGGGGGGGCTCGGCTAATGAAAAACTGTTTTTT. It is translated as CASSGGGSANEKLFF. Full variable domain (missing parts from reference TRBV28 and TRBJ1-4): DVKVTQSSRYLVKRTGEKVFLECVQDMDHENMFWYRQDPGLGLRLIYFSYDVKMKEKGDIPEGYSVSREKKERFSLILESASTNQTSMYLCASSGGGSANEKLFFGSGTQLSVL.

The chain is built from TRBV9 and TRBJ1-4; possibly TRBD1 for D (5 bases). This CDR3 comprises 15 residues. V was shortened by 0 bases and J by 8 bases, with 14 bases between the two germline ends. The germline V gene has CDR1 SGDLS and CDR2 YYNGEE. DNA of the CDR3: TGTGCCAGCAGCGTAGGGGAGGGAGGGGCCGAAAAACTGTTTTTT. It encodes CASSVGEGGAEKLFF. Supplemented by reference TRBV9 and TRBJ1-4, the full variable domain reads DSGVTQTPKHLITATGQRVTLRCSPRSGDLSVYWYQQSLDQGLQFLIQYYNGEERAKGNILERFSAQQFPDLHSELNLSSLELGDSALYFCASSVGEGGAEKLFFGSGTQLSVL.